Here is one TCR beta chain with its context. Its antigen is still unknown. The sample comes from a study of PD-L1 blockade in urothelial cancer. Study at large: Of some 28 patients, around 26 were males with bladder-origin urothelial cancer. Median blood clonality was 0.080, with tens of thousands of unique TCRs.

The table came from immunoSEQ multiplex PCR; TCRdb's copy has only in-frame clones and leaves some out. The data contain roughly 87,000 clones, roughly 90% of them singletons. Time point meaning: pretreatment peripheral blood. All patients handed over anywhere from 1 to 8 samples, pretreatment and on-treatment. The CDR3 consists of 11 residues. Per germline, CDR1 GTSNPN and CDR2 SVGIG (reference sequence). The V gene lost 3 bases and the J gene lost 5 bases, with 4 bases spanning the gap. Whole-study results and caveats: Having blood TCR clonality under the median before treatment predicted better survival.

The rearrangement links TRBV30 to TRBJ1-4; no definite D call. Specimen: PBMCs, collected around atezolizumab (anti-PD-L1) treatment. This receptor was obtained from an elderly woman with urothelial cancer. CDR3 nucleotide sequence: TGTGCCTGGAGCTTGAATGAAAAACTGTTTTTT. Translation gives CAWSLNEKLFF.